This is a list of T cell receptor beta chains from one sample in a study of T cell repertoires in cytomegalovirus infection. A single record per CDR3 protein comes from TCRdb applying MiXCR to the reads. The profile shows fewer than 1,000,000 distinct CDR3 sequences, approximately 31% of them singletons. These receptors are not linked to any known antigen. The sequenced sample was cultured CD8+ T cells from PBMCs, obtained from culture after CMV antigen stimulation. All receptors derive from a human donor in good health (CMV status not recorded). Some clones in this sample may be carry-over from other donors' samples. The CDR3 runs from the conserved cysteine through the conserved F or W. The D gene is left open where the match is weak. Clone size is shown for a subset of rows, as once, few, many or a class of expanded clone.

TRBV24-1	many	TRBJ1-1	NA	TGTGCCACCAGTGAGACGGCGCCGGCTGGGGGGAAGGGAACTGAAGCTTTCTTT	CATSETAPAGGKGTEAFF
TRBV2	few	TRBJ2-3	TRBD2	TGTGCCAGCAGTGAAGCGCTCGGACTAGCGGGGGGAGATACGCAGTATTTT	CASSEALGLAGGDTQYF
TRBV6-5	many	TRBJ2-1	NA	TGTGCCAGCAGTTACTCAAGGGAATACAATGAGCAGTTCTTC	CASSYSREYNEQFF
TRBV12-3/TRBV12-4	NA	TRBJ1-1	NA	TGTGCCAGCAGTCCCGGGGGGGGACCGAACACTGAAGCTTTCTTT	CASSPGGGPNTEAFF
TRBV14	NA	TRBJ2-7	NA	TGTGCCAGCAGCCAGCGAAGGGGCCCCTACGAGCAGTACTTC	CASSQRRGPYEQYF
TRBV4-3	few	TRBJ2-3	TRBD2	TGCGCCAGCAGCCTCTACGGGGCGGGGGGCACAGATACGCAGTATTTT	CASSLYGAGGTDTQYF
TRBV7-6	NA	TRBJ2-5	NA	TGTGCCAGCAGCTTACTAGCTGGGGGGGCAGAGACCCAGTACTTC	CASSLLAGGAETQYF
TRBV25-1	few	TRBJ2-2	NA	TGTGCCAGCAGTGAATTTGAGGGGGGGTACACCGGGGAGCTGTTTTTT	CASSEFEGGYTGELFF
TRBV6-5	NA	TRBJ1-1	NA	TGTGCCAGCAGTCCCATCGACAGGACGAACACTGAAGCTTTCTTT	CASSPIDRTNTEAFF
TRBV12-3/TRBV12-4	many	TRBJ1-1	NA	TGTGCCAGCAGTTCTATCGCCTCAGGGTTCGCTGAAGCTTTCTTT	CASSSIASGFAEAFF
TRBV6-2/TRBV6-3	few	TRBJ1-2	NA	TGTGCCAGCAGTTTACTGGGAGTGTATGGCTACACCTTC	CASSLLGVYGYTF
TRBV7-9	few	TRBJ2-7	NA	TGTGCCAGCAGACTACCTCCAGCCGAGCAGTACTTC	CASRLPPAEQYF
TRBV28	NA	TRBJ2-3	NA	TGTGCCATTAGCGCGGACGCAAGCACAGATACGCAGTATTTT	CAISADASTDTQYF
TRBV27	few	TRBJ2-3	NA	TGTGCCAGCAGTCCCCAATTTCCAACAGATACGCAGTATTTT	CASSPQFPTDTQYF
TRBV7-9	NA	TRBJ1-4	NA	TGTGCCAGCAGCTTAGGTGGGCAAGAAAAACTGTTTTTT	CASSLGGQEKLFF
TRBV7-3	few	TRBJ2-3	NA	TGTGCCAGCAGCTGGGGGACACACCCCGGGGATACGCAGTATTTT	CASSWGTHPGDTQYF
TRBV20-1	NA	TRBJ2-1	TRBD2	TGCAGTGCTCCTTTAGCGGGTAGGGCCCCCAACCCCCCATACAATGAGCAGTTCTTC	CSAPLAGRAPNPPYNEQFF
TRBV7-2	medium-sized	TRBJ2-3	NA	TGTGCCAGCAGCTCGGGACCGACCTCTAGCACAGATACGCAGTATTTT	CASSSGPTSSTDTQYF
TRBV27	many	TRBJ2-1	NA	TGTGCCAGCAGTTTATCGGCCTACAATGAGCAGTTCTTC	CASSLSAYNEQFF
TRBV12-3/TRBV12-4	few	TRBJ2-1	NA	TGTGCCAGCAGTTTGTCACGGACCTACAATGAGCAGTTCTTC	CASSLSRTYNEQFF
TRBV7-9	few	TRBJ1-1	TRBD1	TGTGCCAGCAGCTTAGGACAGGGAGGCTTTACTGAAGCTTTCTTT	CASSLGQGGFTEAFF
TRBV27	NA	TRBJ2-7	TRBD2	TGTGCCAGCAGGCTAGCGGGGGGGCCTTACGAGCAGTACTTC	CASRLAGGPYEQYF
TRBV12-5	many	TRBJ2-1	NA	TGTGCTAGTGGCCCCCCAGGAATGGCGTACAATGAGCAGTTCTTC	CASGPPGMAYNEQFF
TRBV7-6	NA	TRBJ1-2	NA	TGTGCCAGCAGCTTAGCGGGGGTTGGCTACACCTTC	CASSLAGVGYTF
TRBV19	many	TRBJ1-1	NA	TGTGCCAGTAGTGTCGGCGACACTGAAGCTTTCTTT	CASSVGDTEAFF
TRBV20-1	few	TRBJ2-5	TRBD2	TGCAGTGCTGGGATTGAGACTAGCGGGGGTAGGCAGACCCAGTACTTC	CSAGIETSGGRQTQYF
TRBV6-2/TRBV6-3	NA	TRBJ1-1	NA	TGTGCCAGTTTTGCTCCCTTTGGCGCTGAAGCTTTCTTT	CASFAPFGAEAFF
TRBV6-5	NA	TRBJ2-2	NA	TGTGCCAGCAGTTACTCATTGGTTTACACCGGGGAGCTGTTTTTT	CASSYSLVYTGELFF
TRBV12-3/TRBV12-4	NA	TRBJ2-6	NA	TGTGCCAGCACTCAAATCGGCTCTGGGGCCAACGTCCTGACTTTC	CASTQIGSGANVLTF
TRBV7-9	NA	TRBJ2-7	NA	TGTGCCAGCAGCCCCCCGGTGACCTACGAGCAGTACTTC	CASSPPVTYEQYF
TRBV5-1	NA	TRBJ1-3	TRBD1	TGCGCCAGCAGCTCGTCAGGGGGCTTTGGAAACACCATATATTTT	CASSSSGGFGNTIYF
TRBV20-1	NA	TRBJ1-3	TRBD1	TGCAGTGCTAGAGATGGACAGGGGCCATTCTCTGGAAACACCATATATTTT	CSARDGQGPFSGNTIYF
TRBV27	NA	TRBJ1-2	NA	TGTGCCAGCAGCCCAAGTGATACAGGCTATGGCTACACCTTC	CASSPSDTGYGYTF
TRBV27	few	TRBJ1-2	TRBD1	TGTGCCAGCAGTTTCGGGACACGGACAGGGTTCTATGGCTACACCTTC	CASSFGTRTGFYGYTF
TRBV9	NA	TRBJ2-5	NA	TGTGCCAGCAGCGTAAGGGAAGGCGTTACGCGGACCCAGTACTTC	CASSVREGVTRTQYF
TRBV24-1	few	TRBJ1-5	NA	TGTGCCTACGTTCCTAGCAATCAGCCCCAGCATTTT	CAYVPSNQPQHF
TRBV7-8	many	TRBJ2-3	NA	TGTGCCAGCAGCTTCCCACCCGGCCCAGATACGCAGTATTTT	CASSFPPGPDTQYF
TRBV6-6	NA	TRBJ2-5	TRBD2	TGTGCCAGCAGTCCTAGCGGAGTACAAGAGACCCAGTACTTC	CASSPSGVQETQYF
TRBV6-2/TRBV6-3	few	TRBJ2-1	TRBD2	TGTGCCAGCAGTTACCCTAGCGGGGGGGGTGACAATGAGCAGTTCTTC	CASSYPSGGGDNEQFF
TRBV10-3	NA	TRBJ2-7	TRBD1	TGTGTCATCATTGGGGGACAGGGGGGAACCTACGAGCAGTACTTC	CVIIGGQGGTYEQYF
TRBV11-1	NA	TRBJ2-7	NA	TGTGCCAGCAGCCGAGACCAGGCGGCCCCCTACGAGCAGTACTTC	CASSRDQAAPYEQYF
TRBV12-3/TRBV12-4	few	TRBJ2-7	TRBD2	TGTGCCAGCAGTTCGGCGGGGGGCTACGAGCAGTACTTC	CASSSAGGYEQYF
TRBV4-2	few	TRBJ2-1	NA	TGTGCCAGCAGCCAAGAAAGGGGTTATGAGCAGTTCTTC	CASSQERGYEQFF
TRBV6-2/TRBV6-3	few	TRBJ2-1	TRBD2	TGTGCCAGCAGTTACTTTCTTCCGGGACTAGGGAACAATGAGCAGTTCTTC	CASSYFLPGLGNNEQFF
TRBV6-8	few	TRBJ1-2	NA	TGTGCCAGCAGGGGAGGGGGGGACTATGGCTACACCTTC	CASRGGGDYGYTF
TRBV6-5	NA	TRBJ2-5	NA	TGTGCCAGCAGTTGGCGGGGTGTCGAGACCCAGTACTTC	CASSWRGVETQYF
TRBV7-8	many	TRBJ2-1	TRBD1	TGTGCCAGCAGCTCCACGGGACAGGGGTCCTACAATGAGCAGTTCTTC	CASSSTGQGSYNEQFF
TRBV11-1	once	TRBJ1-2	NA	TGTGCCAGCAGCCCTCTAATTTACAGGGTGGAGAGCTATGGCTACACCTTC	CASSPLIYRVESYGYTF
TRBV12-3/TRBV12-4	many	TRBJ1-2	NA	TGTGCCAGCAGTTTAGGAGGGGGGGGTTATGGCTACACCTTC	CASSLGGGGYGYTF
TRBV7-6	many	TRBJ1-1	TRBD1	TGTGCCAGCAGCAAGGACAGGGGGCCCACTGAAGCTTTCTTT	CASSKDRGPTEAFF
TRBV10-3	NA	TRBJ2-1	NA	TGTGCCATCAGTGAAGGGACCAGACCACGGGGTGAGCAGTTCTTC	CAISEGTRPRGEQFF
TRBV28	NA	TRBJ1-5	NA	TGTGCCAGCAGTTTATACAACGGCAATCAGCCCCAGCATTTT	CASSLYNGNQPQHF
TRBV7-9	many	TRBJ1-1	NA	TGTGCCAGCAGCCCTCCCAGGGAGAACACTGAAGCTTTCTTT	CASSPPRENTEAFF
TRBV27	NA	TRBJ2-7	NA	TGTGCCAGCAGCAGGGCCAGGGAATACGAGCAGTACTTC	CASSRAREYEQYF
TRBV27	NA	TRBJ2-2	NA	TGTGCCAGCAGTTTACATCTGAACACCGGGGAGCTGTTTTTT	CASSLHLNTGELFF
TRBV5-6	NA	TRBJ1-1	NA	TGTGCCAGCAGCTTTAAGCCTACTACCACTGAAGCTTTCTTT	CASSFKPTTTEAFF
TRBV7-3	NA	TRBJ1-2	NA	TGTGCCAGCAGCGCGGACAAGGCCACTGACTATGGCTACACCTTC	CASSADKATDYGYTF